A single sample gave rise to the 19 T cell receptor beta chains below, sequenced in a study of beta chain features in type 1 diabetes. The sequenced template was cDNA made from the entire isolated RNA. Sequencing used immunoSEQ multiplex PCR; TCRdb keeps in-frame clones, though not all of them. This table has about 260,000 clones, more than 65% appearing once. Sequencing was performed on naive CD4+ T cells from blood. These receptors were collected from a young man in good health.

The CDR3 is CAWSPGTGSYTEAFF. DNA for the CDR3: TGTGCCTGGAGTCCCGGGACAGGTAGTTACACTGAAGCTTTCTTT. The V gene is TRBV30, the J gene TRBJ1-1; 8 nucleotides match TRBD1. The CDR3 covers 15 residues. After removal of 2 bases from V and 3 bases from J, the junction contained 8 bases not matched to a gene. In germline, CDR1 is GTSNPN, CDR2 SVGIG (reference sequence).

The chain joins TRBV10-3 to TRBJ2-3; D remains unclear. V lost 8 bases and J 4 bases, leaving 13 bases between the germline ends. From germline, CDR1 is ENHRY and CDR2 SYGVKD. This CDR3 has 13 amino acids. Written as DNA, the CDR3 is TGTGCCATCTCGGGTCTAGGATCAGATACGCAGTATTTT. Translation: CAISGLGSDTQYF.

For the CDR3, the DNA is TGTGCCTGGAGTGTCCCCCGACTAGGACTCCACGAGCAGTACTTC. It specifies CAWSVPRLGLHEQYF. The chain uses TRBV30 and TRBJ2-7, with D possibly TRBD2 on 6 matching bases. Germline assignment: CDR1 GTSNPN and CDR2 SVGIG (reference sequence). The CDR3 covers 15 residues. V was shortened by 0 bases and J by 5 bases, with 17 bases between the two germline ends.

The chain recombines TRBV30 with TRBJ2-4, with 14 bases identical to TRBD2. The ends lost 8 bases at V and 3 bases at J; junction bases unmatched: 9. The CDR3 is made up of 16 amino acids. Per germline, CDR1 GTSNPN and CDR2 SVGIG (reference sequence). CDR3 nucleotides: TGTGCCGGGCGGACTAGCGGGAGGTCCGTCAAAAACATTCAGTACTTC. Protein: CAGRTSGRSVKNIQYF.

The CDR3 reads CASSRDRGVYNEQFF. CDR3 coding DNA: TGTGCCAGCAGCCGTGACAGGGGGGTCTACAATGAGCAGTTCTTC. The J gene is TRBJ2-1, the V gene TRBV5-4; the match to TRBD1 covers 9 bases. Germline CDR1 and CDR2: SGHNT and YYREEE (reference sequence). This CDR3 has 15 residues. With 4 bases clipped from V and 3 bases from J, the junction kept 5 bases outside the gene matches.

This clone has more than one count but fewer than ten. This chain uses TRBV7-9 with TRBJ2-7, with 7 bases matching TRBD1. The CDR3 sequence is 14 residues long. Germline trimming cut 3 bases from V and 6 bases from J; bases unmatched to any gene: 8. The V gene's germline CDR1 is SEHNR and CDR2 FQNEAQ (reference sequence). CDR3 sequence reads: CASSLTGNTVEQYF. DNA for the CDR3: TGTGCCAGCAGCTTGACAGGGAATACGGTCGAGCAGTACTTC.

V and J are TRBV29-1 and TRBJ2-5; no firm D call. CDR3 size: 11 residues. In germline, CDR1 is SQVTM, CDR2 ANQGSEA. With 3 bases removed from V and 6 bases from J, the gap between germline ends came to 8 bases. In nucleotides, the CDR3 is TGCAGCGTTGAGGAGAAAAAGACCCAGTACTTC. The encoded protein is CSVEEKKTQYF.

CDR3 DNA: TGTGCCAGATCACAGGGGGATGGCTACACCTTC. Translating gives CARSQGDGYTF. The V gene is TRBV30, the J gene TRBJ1-2, with 8 bases that match TRBD1. Germline V gene sequence: CDR1 GTSNPN, CDR2 SVGIG (reference sequence). The junction had 5 bases not matched to a gene; V was cut back by 8 bases and J by 6 bases. The CDR3 spans 11 residues.

The genes are TRBV29-1 and TRBJ1-1; D uncertain. The CDR3 is 15 amino acids. Trimming shortened V by 1 base and J by 0 bases, and 12 bases separated the two germline ends. Germline V lookup: CDR1 SQVTM, CDR2 ANQGSEA. CDR3 in DNA: TGCAGCGTTGAAGCCCCCTCGACGGTGAACACTGAAGCTTTCTTT. The encoded protein is CSVEAPSTVNTEAFF.

This chain joins TRBV29-1 and TRBJ1-2; TRBD1 matches at 7 bases. The CDR3 extends over 14 amino acids. Germline V gives CDR1 SQVTM, CDR2 ANQGSEA. Trimming took 6 bases from V and 0 from J; bases not matched to a gene: 7. CDR3 sequence reads: CSVPRDSTNYGYTF. The CDR3, as DNA: TGCAGCGTCCCTCGGGACAGCACTAACTATGGCTACACCTTC.

The V gene is TRBV11-2, the J gene TRBJ2-1; D is undetermined. Germline lookup yields CDR1 SGHAT and CDR2 FQNNGV. Deletions cut 0 bases from V and 0 bases from J, with 9 bases between. CDR3 length equals 16 residues. The DNA for the CDR3 is TGTGCCAGCAGCTTAGATTTGACGGCCTCCTACAATGAGCAGTTCTTC. Residues: CASSLDLTASYNEQFF.

V is TRBV30 and J is TRBJ1-6; the D is unclear. V lost 4 bases, J lost 8 bases, and 18 bases lay in between. This CDR3 contains 15 residues. Germline CDR1 reads GTSNPN; CDR2 reads SVGIG (reference sequence). CDR3 loop: CAWNGRRLGDSPLHF. As DNA, the CDR3 is TGTGCCTGGAACGGCCGAAGGTTAGGTGATTCACCCCTCCACTTT.

The chain couples TRBV29-1 to TRBJ2-1, with D perhaps matching TRBD2 (7 bases). Germline-derived CDR1 and CDR2 are SQVTM and ANQGSEA. The CDR3 has 16 residues. V lost 3 bases and J 10 bases, leaving 25 bases between the germline ends. The CDR3 is CSVDKGDYLGSREQFF. Here the CDR3 DNA reads TGCAGCGTTGACAAGGGGGACTACCTCGGTTCTCGAGAGCAGTTCTTC.

This clone was picked up a small number of times. The genes are TRBV5-4 and TRBJ1-6; 7 nucleotides line up with TRBD1. J was trimmed by 7 bases and V by 3 bases; bases with no gene match: 10. Germline V lookup: CDR1 SGHNT, CDR2 YYREEE (reference sequence). This CDR3 has 16 amino acids. CDR3 sequence (DNA): TGTGCCAGCAGCTGGGGAGGGGGCTTTAGCAATTCACCCCTCCACTTT. It codes for CASSWGGGFSNSPLHF.

This chain connects TRBV7-6 to TRBJ1-2; tentatively, D is TRBD1 (5 bases). This CDR3 contains 14 residues. Trimming removed 5 bases from V and 4 bases from J, with 14 bases in between. Germline V gene lookup returns CDR1 SGHVS and CDR2 FNYEAQ. DNA for the CDR3: TGTGCCAGCAGCCCCTCGGGGGTTGGCTATGGCTACACCTTC. Its translation: CASSPSGVGYGYTF.

This clone turned up a few times. The J gene is TRBJ2-7, the V gene TRBV9; either TRBD1 or TRBD2 may supply D (5 bases each). CDR3 size: 14 residues. The V gene lost 4 bases and the J gene lost 3 bases, with 14 bases spanning the gap. The germline V gene encodes CDR1 SGDLS and CDR2 YYNGEE. CDR3 protein: CASSLRDRHYEQYF. CDR3 DNA: TGTGCCAGCAGCCTCCGGGACCGCCACTACGAGCAGTACTTC.

The genes are TRBV11-2 and TRBJ1-2; the match to TRBD1 covers 7 bases. This CDR3 has 16 residues. Germline V CDR1 and CDR2: SGHAT, FQNNGV. Trimming at V came to 3 bases and at J to 2 bases, leaving 9 bases not matched to a gene. CDR3 DNA: TGTGCCAGCAGCTTTGGACAGGTCCTTCAGAACTATGGCTACACCTTC. It specifies CASSFGQVLQNYGYTF.

The CDR3 protein is CASSSPSYGRTGGGYTF. The CDR3, as DNA: TGTGCCAGCAGCTCACCGTCCTACGGCAGGACAGGGGGAGGCTACACCTTC. The J gene is TRBJ1-2, the V gene TRBV9; 10 nucleotides align to TRBD1. The CDR3 extends over 17 amino acids. Germline values: CDR1 SGDLS, CDR2 YYNGEE. V was clipped by 4 bases and J by 8 bases; unmatched bases: 17.

The chain joins TRBV7-9 to TRBJ2-7; 13 nucleotides align to TRBD2. Germline V CDR1 and CDR2: SEHNR, FQNEAQ (reference sequence). V was pared by 4 bases and J by 5 bases, with 5 bases of the junction left unmatched. This CDR3 spans 15 amino acids. For the CDR3, the DNA is TGTGCCAGCAGCTCCGGGACTAGCGGGACCGACGAGCAGTACTTC. It translates to CASSSGTSGTDEQYF. Variable domain in full (rest from reference TRBV7-9 and TRBJ2-7): DTGVSQNPRHKITKRGQNVTFRCDPISEHNRLYWYRQTLGQGPEFLTYFQNEAQLEKSRLLSDRFSAERPKGSFSTLEIQRTEQGDSAMYLCASSSGTSGTDEQYFGPGTRLTVT.